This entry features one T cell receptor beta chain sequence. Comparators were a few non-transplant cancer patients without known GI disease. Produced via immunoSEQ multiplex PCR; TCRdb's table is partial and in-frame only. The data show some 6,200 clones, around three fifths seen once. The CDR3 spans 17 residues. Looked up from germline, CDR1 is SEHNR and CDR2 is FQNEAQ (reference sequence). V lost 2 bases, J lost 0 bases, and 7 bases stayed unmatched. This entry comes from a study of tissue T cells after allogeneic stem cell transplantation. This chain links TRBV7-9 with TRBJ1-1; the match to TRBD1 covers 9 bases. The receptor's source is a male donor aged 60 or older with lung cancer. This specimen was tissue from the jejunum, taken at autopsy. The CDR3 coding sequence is TGTGCCAGCAGCTTACCCTGGACAGGGGAAATGAACACTGAAGCTTTCTTT. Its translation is CASSLPWTGEMNTEAFF.